The subject of this entry is one TCR beta chain. Its antigen is as yet unknown. CDR1 MNHNS and CDR2 SASEGT come from the germline V gene. V lost 6 bases, J lost 2 bases, and 11 bases lay in between. This CDR3 spans 15 amino acids. These data come from a study of beta chain features in type 1 diabetes. About the study: The study found patients and healthy donors alike in age, gender and cell yields.

General observations from the study: Reduced insertions and increased deletions marked VDJ junctions in type 1 diabetes patients.

Sequencing targeted expressed TCRB transcripts, as all isolated RNA had been reverse transcribed. Around 3.57 million reads was the average for naive, central memory and regulatory T cell samples. TCRdb's table, derived via immunoSEQ multiplex PCR, lists solely in-frame clones and lacks some. The table records around 300,000 clones, roughly 8% of them present only once. This sequence joins TRBV6-1 and TRBJ2-6, with unresolved D. The TCR originated in a woman aged 18-29 years in good health. The sequenced sample was central memory CD4+ T cells from blood. DNA of the CDR3: TGTGCCAGCAGGGTCGATATGACTGGGGCCAACGTCCTGACTTTC. Protein product: CASRVDMTGANVLTF.